Listed here is a single T cell receptor beta chain. Antigen unknown. TCRalpha and TCRbeta libraries used 5'RACE with constant-segment primers and UMIs. Using its own MiXCR run on the 5' RACE reads, TCRdb lists one record per CDR3 protein. The sample yields a few hundred thousand distinct CDR3 sequences, approximately 16% seen once. The sample comes from a study of T-cell memory formation after mild COVID-19. Study-wide background: Largely, TCR clusters stayed within a single donor.

General study results and limits: CD4+ clones that contracted lay mainly in CM and EM; CD8+ ones lay in EMRA. Certain responding clones were present in pre-infection memory, suggesting participation of cross-reactive memory.

The CDR3 is 13 residues long. With 5 bases removed from V and 8 bases from J, the gap between germline ends came to 15 bases. From germline, CDR1 is SGHAT and CDR2 FQNNGV. This clonotype was sampled from a young man who had mild COVID-19 (a few samples of this study predate the infection). Cell type and time point are not known. The chain recombines TRBV11-2 with TRBJ1-2, with a tentative D call TRBD1 (5 bases). The specimen sequenced was PBMCs or a T cell subset sorted from them (not recorded which). The CDR3 protein is CASSREGRGGYTF. The CDR3 DNA reads as TGTGCCAGCAGCCGGGAGGGGCGCGGAGGCTACACCTTC.